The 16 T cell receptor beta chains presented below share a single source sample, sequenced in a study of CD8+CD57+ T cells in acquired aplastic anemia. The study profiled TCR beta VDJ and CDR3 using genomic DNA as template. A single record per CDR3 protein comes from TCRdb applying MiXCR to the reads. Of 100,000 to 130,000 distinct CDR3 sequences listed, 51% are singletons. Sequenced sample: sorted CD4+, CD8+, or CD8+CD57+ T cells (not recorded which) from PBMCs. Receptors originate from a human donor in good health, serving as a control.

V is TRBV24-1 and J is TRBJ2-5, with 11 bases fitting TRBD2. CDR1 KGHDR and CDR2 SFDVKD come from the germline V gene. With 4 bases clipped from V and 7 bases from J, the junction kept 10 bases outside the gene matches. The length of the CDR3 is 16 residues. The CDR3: CATSEQGLAEAGTQYF. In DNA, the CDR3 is TGTGCCACCAGTGAGCAGGGACTAGCGGAGGCGGGGACCCAGTACTTC.

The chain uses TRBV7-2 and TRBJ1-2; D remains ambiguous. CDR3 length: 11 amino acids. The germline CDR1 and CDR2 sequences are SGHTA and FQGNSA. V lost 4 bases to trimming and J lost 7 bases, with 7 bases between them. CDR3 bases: TGTGCCAGCAGCTACTTGATTGGCTACACCTTC. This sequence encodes CASSYLIGYTF.

DNA of the CDR3: TGTGCCACCAGCAGAGAAGGGACAGGGCCCTACAATGAGCAGTTCTTC. Its translation is CATSREGTGPYNEQFF. V is TRBV15 and J is TRBJ2-1; 9 bases match TRBD1. V lost 0 bases to trimming and J lost 2 bases; unmatched junction nucleotides: 2. This CDR3 region has 16 residues. Germline lookup yields CDR1 LNHNV and CDR2 YYDKDF (reference sequence).

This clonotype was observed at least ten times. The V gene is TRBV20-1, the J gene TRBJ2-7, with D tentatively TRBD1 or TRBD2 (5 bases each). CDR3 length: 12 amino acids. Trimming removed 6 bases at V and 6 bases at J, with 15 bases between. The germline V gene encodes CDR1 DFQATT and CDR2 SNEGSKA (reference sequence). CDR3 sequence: CSARDRQGEQYF. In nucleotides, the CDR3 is TGCAGTGCAAGGGACCGTCAGGGCGAGCAGTACTTC.

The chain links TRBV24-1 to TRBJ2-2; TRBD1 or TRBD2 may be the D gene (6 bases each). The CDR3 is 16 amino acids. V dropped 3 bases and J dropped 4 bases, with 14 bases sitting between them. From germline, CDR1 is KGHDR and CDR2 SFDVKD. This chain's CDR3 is CATSDPEQGLTGELFF. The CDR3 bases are TGTGCCACCAGTGATCCGGAACAGGGACTCACCGGGGAGCTGTTTTTT.

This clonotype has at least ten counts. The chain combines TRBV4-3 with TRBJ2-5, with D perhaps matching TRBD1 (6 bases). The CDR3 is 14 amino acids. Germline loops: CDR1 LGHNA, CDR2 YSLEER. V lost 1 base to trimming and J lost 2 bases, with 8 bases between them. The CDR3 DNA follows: TGCGCCAGCAGCCAAGCGACAGGACAAGAGACCCAGTACTTC. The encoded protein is CASSQATGQETQYF.

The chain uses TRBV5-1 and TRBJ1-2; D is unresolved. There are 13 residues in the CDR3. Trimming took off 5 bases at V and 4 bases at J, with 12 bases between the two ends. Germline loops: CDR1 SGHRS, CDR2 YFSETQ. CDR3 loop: CASRDPHTYGYTF. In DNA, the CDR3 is TGCGCCAGCAGAGACCCCCACACCTATGGCTACACCTTC. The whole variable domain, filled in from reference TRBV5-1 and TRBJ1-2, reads KAGVTQTPRYLIKTRGQQVTLSCSPISGHRSVSWYQQTPGQGLQFLFEYFSETQRNKGNFPGRFSGRQFSNSRSEMNVSTLELGDSALYLCASRDPHTYGYTFGSGTRLTVV.

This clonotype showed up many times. CDR3 amino acids: CASSVFSDPSTDTQYF. The CDR3 DNA reads as TGTGCCAGCAGCGTATTCAGCGACCCAAGCACAGATACGCAGTATTTT. This chain joins TRBV9 and TRBJ2-3; D is unresolved. Germline CDR1 is SGDLS and CDR2 is YYNGEE. The V gene lost 1 base and the J gene lost 0 bases, with 12 bases spanning the gap. The CDR3 is 16 residues long. Full variable domain (outside the CDR3, taken from reference TRBV9 and TRBJ2-3): DSGVTQTPKHLITATGQRVTLRCSPRSGDLSVYWYQQSLDQGLQFLIQYYNGEERAKGNILERFSAQQFPDLHSELNLSSLELGDSALYFCASSVFSDPSTDTQYFGPGTRLTVL.

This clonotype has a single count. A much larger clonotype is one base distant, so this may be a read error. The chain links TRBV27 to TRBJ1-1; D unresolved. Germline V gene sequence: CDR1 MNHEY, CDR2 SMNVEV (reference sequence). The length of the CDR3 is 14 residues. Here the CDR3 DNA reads TGTGCCGGCAGTTCAATATCGGTAAACACTGAAGCTTTCTTT. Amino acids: CAGSSISVNTEAFF.

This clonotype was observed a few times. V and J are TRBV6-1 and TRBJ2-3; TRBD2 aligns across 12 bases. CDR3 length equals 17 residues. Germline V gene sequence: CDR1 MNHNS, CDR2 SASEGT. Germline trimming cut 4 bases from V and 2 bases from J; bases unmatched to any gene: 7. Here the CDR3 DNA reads TGTGCCAGCAGTGGACTAGCGGGAGAACCCCTCACAGATACGCAGTATTTT. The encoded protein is CASSGLAGEPLTDTQYF.

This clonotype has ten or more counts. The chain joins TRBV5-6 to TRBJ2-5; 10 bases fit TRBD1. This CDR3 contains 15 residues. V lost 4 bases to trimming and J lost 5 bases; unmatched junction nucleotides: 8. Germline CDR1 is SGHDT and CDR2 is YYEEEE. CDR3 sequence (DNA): TGTGCCAGCAGCAGCAGGGACAGGGGAGGGGAGACCCAGTACTTC. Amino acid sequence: CASSSRDRGGETQYF.

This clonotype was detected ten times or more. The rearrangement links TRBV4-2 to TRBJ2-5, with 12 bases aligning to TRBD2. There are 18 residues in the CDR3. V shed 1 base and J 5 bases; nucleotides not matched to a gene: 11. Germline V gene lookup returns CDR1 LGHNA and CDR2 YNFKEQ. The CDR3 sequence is CASSQGDSSGGARETQYF. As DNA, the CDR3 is TGTGCCAGCAGCCAAGGAGACTCTAGCGGGGGGGCACGGGAGACCCAGTACTTC.

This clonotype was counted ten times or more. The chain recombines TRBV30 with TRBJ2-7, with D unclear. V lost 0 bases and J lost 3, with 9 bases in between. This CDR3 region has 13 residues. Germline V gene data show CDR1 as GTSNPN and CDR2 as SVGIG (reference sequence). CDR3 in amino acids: CAWSVVLLYEQYF. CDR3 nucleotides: TGTGCCTGGAGTGTGGTCCTCCTCTACGAGCAGTACTTC.

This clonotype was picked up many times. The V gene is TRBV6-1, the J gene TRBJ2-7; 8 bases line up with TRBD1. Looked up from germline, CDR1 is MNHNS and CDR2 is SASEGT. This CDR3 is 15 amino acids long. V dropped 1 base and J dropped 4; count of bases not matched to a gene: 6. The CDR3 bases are TGTGCCAGCAGTGAAGGGGCAGGGGGCTATTACGAGCAGTACTTC. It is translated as CASSEGAGGYYEQYF.

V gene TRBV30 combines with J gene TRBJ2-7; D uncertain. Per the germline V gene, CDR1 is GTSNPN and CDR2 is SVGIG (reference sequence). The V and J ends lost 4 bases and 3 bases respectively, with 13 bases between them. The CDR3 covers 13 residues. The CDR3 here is CAWTSGSSYEQYF. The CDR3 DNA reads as TGTGCCTGGACGTCGGGTTCCAGCTACGAGCAGTACTTC.

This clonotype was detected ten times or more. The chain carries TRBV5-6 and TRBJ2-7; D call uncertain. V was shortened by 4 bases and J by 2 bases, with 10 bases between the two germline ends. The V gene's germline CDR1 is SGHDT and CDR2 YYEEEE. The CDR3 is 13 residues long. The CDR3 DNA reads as TGTGCCAGCAGCCCTAAGCGTACCTACGAGCAGTACTTC. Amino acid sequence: CASSPKRTYEQYF.